A single sample is the source of the 21 T cell receptor beta chains below, sequenced in a study of cytomegalovirus exposure and HLA in healthy donors. PCR employed 60 Vbeta and 13 Jbeta primers. Repertoires were generated with immunoSEQ multiplex PCR, while TCRdb's copy carries only in-frame clones and drops some. Here the sample spans around 100,000 clones, around 85% being singletons. The specimen sequenced was PBMCs. The receptors stem from a man younger than 40 in good health and CMV-seronegative.

The count of this clone is one. This chain uses TRBV5-5 with TRBJ2-1; a possible D gene is TRBD1 (6 bases). The germline CDR1 and CDR2 sequences are SGHKS and YYEKEE (reference sequence). V was trimmed by 5 bases and J by 7 bases, leaving 13 bases between them. The CDR3 is 13 residues long. The chain's CDR3 is CASRAQGLNEQFF. As DNA, the CDR3 is TGTGCCAGCAGGGCACAGGGTCTGAATGAGCAGTTCTTC.

The chain is built from TRBV4-1 and TRBJ2-7; 12 bases line up with TRBD2. The CDR3 has 15 amino acids. Germline lookup yields CDR1 MGHRA and CDR2 YSYEKL. Trimming removed 3 bases from V and 2 bases from J; junction bases left unmatched: 2. CDR3 residues: CASSHSSGGAYEQYF. CDR3 DNA sequence: TGCGCCAGCAGCCATTCTAGCGGGGGGGCCTACGAGCAGTACTTC.

The chain employs TRBV18 and TRBJ2-7; 8 bases align to TRBD2. CDR3 size: 14 residues. Trimming cost V 2 bases and J 3 bases; bases outside gene matches: 3. Germline loops: CDR1 KGHSH, CDR2 LQKENI. The DNA for the CDR3 is TGTGCCAGCTCACCAAGAGCGGGGGTCTACGAGCAGTACTTC. It is translated as CASSPRAGVYEQYF.

V usage is TRBV9 and J usage is TRBJ2-6, with D unresolved. Trimming shortened V by 5 bases and J by 0 bases, and 9 bases separated the two germline ends. In germline, CDR1 is SGDLS, CDR2 YYNGEE. This CDR3 contains 15 residues. The CDR3 here is CASSLTNSGANVLTF. The CDR3 nucleotides read TGTGCCAGCAGTTTAACTAACTCTGGGGCCAACGTCCTGACTTTC.

This clone was detected a few times. Written as DNA, the CDR3 is TGTGCCAGCAGTTACGTCAGAATGGAGACCCAGTACTTC. Residues: CASSYVRMETQYF. The chain carries TRBV6-6 and TRBJ2-5; D uncertain. The CDR3 is made up of 13 amino acids. Germline V CDR1 and CDR2: MNHNY, SVGAGI (reference sequence). V lost 2 bases, J lost 5 bases, and 9 bases lay in between.

This chain connects TRBV7-6 to TRBJ2-5; TRBD2 aligns across 11 bases. The V gene end was trimmed by 1 base and the J gene end by 5 bases; junction bases not matched to a gene: 3. Germline loops: CDR1 SGHVS, CDR2 FNYEAQ. The CDR3 is made up of 15 amino acids. The CDR3 region has the DNA TGTGCCAGCAGCTTAGTAGCGGGAGGGGTGGAGACCCAGTACTTC. Its protein product is CASSLVAGGVETQYF.

The V gene is TRBV5-1, the J gene TRBJ1-6; D is possibly TRBD1 (6 bases). Trimming took off 2 bases at V and 6 bases at J, with 9 bases between the two ends. The CDR3 extends over 14 amino acids. Germline CDR1 SGHRS, CDR2 YFSETQ. CDR3 coding DNA: TGCGCCAGCAGCTTAGGACAGCTTAATTCACCCCTCCACTTT. Amino acid sequence: CASSLGQLNSPLHF.

This clone was found once. For the CDR3, the DNA is TGTGCCAGCAGTCGCTCCGGGAGTAGTTTTGAGCAGTACTTC. Residues: CASSRSGSSFEQYF. The chain employs TRBV7-2 and TRBJ2-7; possible D gene TRBD2, 6 bases. V shed 6 bases and J shed 7 bases, with 19 bases lying between them. CDR1 SGHTA and CDR2 FQGNSA come from the germline V gene. The CDR3 length is 14 residues.

The chain couples TRBV5-1 to TRBJ1-3; TRBD1 agrees at 7 bases. The CDR3 covers 16 residues. The J segment lost 0 bases and the V segment lost 4 bases, leaving 7 bases of the junction unmatched. Per the germline V gene, CDR1 is SGHRS and CDR2 is YFSETQ. CDR3 in DNA: TGCGCCAGCAGCCAGGGGGACGTCTACTCTGGAAACACCATATATTTT. Its translation is CASSQGDVYSGNTIYF.

The rearrangement uses TRBV15 and TRBJ1-2; D ambiguous. Germline CDR1 and CDR2: LNHNV and YYDKDF (reference sequence). Trimming cost V 6 bases and J 7 bases, with 15 bases left between them. This CDR3 region has 13 residues. As DNA, the CDR3 is TGTGCCACCAGTAGCCAGCCCTTAAGTGGCTACACCTTC. Its translation is CATSSQPLSGYTF.

The chain recombines TRBV7-2 with TRBJ1-6, with 9 bases that match TRBD1. Trimming at V came to 5 bases and at J to 10 bases, leaving 6 bases not matched to a gene. This CDR3 contains 14 residues. Per the germline V gene, CDR1 is SGHTA and CDR2 is FQGNSA. The CDR3 DNA is TGTGCCAGCAGCAACAGGGGGCGGGAATCACCCCTCCACTTT. As protein: CASSNRGRESPLHF.

V is TRBV7-3 and J is TRBJ2-7, with 11 bases identical to TRBD1. Germline CDR1 is SGHTA and CDR2 is FQGTGA. The CDR3 totals 17 residues. The trim removed 1 base at V and 3 bases at J, leaving 8 bases unmatched. CDR3 protein: CASSLMGPGQGDYEQYF. The CDR3 DNA sequence: TGTGCCAGCAGCTTAATGGGGCCGGGACAGGGGGACTACGAGCAGTACTTC.

The genes are TRBV28 and TRBJ1-2; 7 nucleotides line up with TRBD1. CDR3 size: 15 residues. The ends lost 3 bases at V and 0 bases at J; junction bases unmatched: 4. Germline V lookup: CDR1 MDHEN, CDR2 SYDVKM. Here the CDR3 DNA reads TGTGCCAGCAGTTTCGGGGACAGCACTAACTATGGCTACACCTTC. Its protein product is CASSFGDSTNYGYTF.

This clone was detected only once. The chain combines TRBV28 with TRBJ2-7, with TRBD1 identical over 8 bases. The V segment lost 5 bases and the J segment 4 bases; nucleotides outside the gene matches: 1. Germline loops: CDR1 MDHEN, CDR2 SYDVKM. This CDR3 contains 12 residues. As DNA, the CDR3 is TGTGCCAGCAGTCGGACAGGGTACGAGCAGTACTTC. Translating gives CASSRTGYEQYF.

The sample holds one count of this clone. The gene calls are TRBV29-1 and TRBJ2-1, with D tentatively TRBD1 (6 bases). V was cut by 4 bases and J by 0 bases, with 13 bases left in between. CDR3 length: 15 residues. Germline assignment: CDR1 SQVTM and CDR2 ANQGSEA. The DNA of the CDR3 is TGCAGCGTTGTAGCCGGGACAACCTCCTACAATGAGCAGTTCTTC. Translating gives CSVVAGTTSYNEQFF.

The chain employs TRBV27 and TRBJ1-1; D remains unclear. The CDR3 spans 14 residues. In germline, CDR1 is MNHEY, CDR2 SMNVEV (reference sequence). V gave up 4 bases and J gave up 1 base, with 10 bases separating them. The CDR3 DNA sequence: TGTGCCAGCAGTTCAACTACAACGAACACTGAAGCTTTCTTT. As protein: CASSSTTTNTEAFF.

The chain joins TRBV7-2 to TRBJ2-3; 13 bases match TRBD2. J lost 1 base, V lost 5 bases, and 3 bases had no gene match. This CDR3 is 16 amino acids long. In germline, CDR1 is SGHTA, CDR2 FQGNSA. This CDR3 reads CASSRGTSGGTDTQYF. DNA of the CDR3: TGTGCCAGCAGCCGTGGGACTAGCGGGGGCACAGATACGCAGTATTTT.

The chain couples TRBV5-6 to TRBJ2-3; D is perhaps TRBD1 (6 bases). The CDR3 is 14 residues long. Germline CDR1 and CDR2: SGHDT and YYEEEE. V lost 5 bases to trimming and J lost 8 bases, with 18 bases between them. CDR3 in amino acids: CASSSVGALGTQYF. The CDR3 nucleotides are TGTGCCAGCAGTTCAGTGGGGGCTCTGGGTACGCAGTATTTT.

The rearrangement links TRBV10-1 to TRBJ2-2, with 9 bases matching TRBD2. The CDR3 runs 16 residues. V shed 2 bases, J shed 2 bases, and the junction held 3 bases outside the gene matches. CDR1 and CDR2 from the germline V gene are WNHNN and SYGVQD (reference sequence). The chain's CDR3 is CASSEATSGNTGELFF. The CDR3 nucleotides read TGCGCCAGCAGTGAGGCGACTAGCGGAAACACCGGGGAGCTGTTTTTT.

The chain is built from TRBV6-5 and TRBJ1-1; D might be TRBD1 (6 bases). CDR1 and CDR2 (germline): MNHEY, SVGAGI. This CDR3 has 15 residues. Trimming left V 0 bases short and J 4 bases short, with 12 bases between. Here the CDR3 DNA reads TGTGCCAGCAGTTACTCGAAGAGGGGGACCACTGAAGCTTTCTTT. Protein product: CASSYSKRGTTEAFF.

V usage is TRBV9 and J usage is TRBJ2-7; 10 positions agree with TRBD2. The J segment lost 5 bases and the V segment lost 0 bases, leaving 8 bases of the junction unmatched. In germline, CDR1 is SGDLS, CDR2 YYNGEE. The CDR3 totals 16 residues. This CDR3 reads CASSVAGASGSHEQYF. DNA of the CDR3: TGTGCCAGCAGCGTAGCTGGGGCTAGCGGGAGTCACGAGCAGTACTTC.